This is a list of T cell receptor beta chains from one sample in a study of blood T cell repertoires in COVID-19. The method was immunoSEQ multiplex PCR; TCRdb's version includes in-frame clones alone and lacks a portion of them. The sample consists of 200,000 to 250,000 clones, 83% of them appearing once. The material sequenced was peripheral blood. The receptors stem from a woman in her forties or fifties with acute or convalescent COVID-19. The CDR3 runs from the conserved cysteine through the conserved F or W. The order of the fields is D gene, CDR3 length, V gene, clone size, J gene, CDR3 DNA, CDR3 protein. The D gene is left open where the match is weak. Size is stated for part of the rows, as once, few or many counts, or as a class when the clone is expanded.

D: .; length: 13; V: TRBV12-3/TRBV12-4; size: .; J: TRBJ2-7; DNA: TGTGCCAGCAGTTTAGGCAGGGCGTACGAGCAGTACTTC; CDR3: CASSLGRAYEQYF
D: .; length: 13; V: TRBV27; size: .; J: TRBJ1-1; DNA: TGTGCCAGCAGTTTAGTCCAGAACACTGAAGCTTTCTTT; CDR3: CASSLVQNTEAFF
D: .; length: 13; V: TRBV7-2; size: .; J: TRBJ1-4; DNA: TGTGCCAGCAGCTTTCAGGGTAATGAAAAACTGTTTTTT; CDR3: CASSFQGNEKLFF
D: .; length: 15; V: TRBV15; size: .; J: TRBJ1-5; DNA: TGTGCCACCAGCAGAGAATTACAGGGAGCCCAGCCCCAGCATTTT; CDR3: CATSRELQGAQPQHF
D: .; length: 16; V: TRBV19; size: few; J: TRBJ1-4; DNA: TGTGCCAGTAGTAACAAGCGGGGAACAACTAATGAAAAACTGTTTTTT; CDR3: CASSNKRGTTNEKLFF
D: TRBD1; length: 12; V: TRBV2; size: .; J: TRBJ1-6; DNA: TGTGCCAGACAGGGGGGTAATTCACCCCTCCACTTT; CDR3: CARQGGNSPLHF
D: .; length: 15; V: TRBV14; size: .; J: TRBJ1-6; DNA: TGTGCCAGCAGCGGGGGGGGTGCCTATAATTCACCCCTCCACTTT; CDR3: CASSGGGAYNSPLHF
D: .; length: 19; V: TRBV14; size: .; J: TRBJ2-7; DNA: TGTGCCAGCAGCCAAGGGCAGTCGCGCTGGGCTATTAGCTCCTACGAGCAGTACTTC; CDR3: CASSQGQSRWAISSYEQYF
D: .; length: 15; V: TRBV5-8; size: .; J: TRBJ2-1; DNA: TGTGCCAGCTACCTCCGCGGGACTCGCTACAATGAGCAGTTCTTC; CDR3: CASYLRGTRYNEQFF
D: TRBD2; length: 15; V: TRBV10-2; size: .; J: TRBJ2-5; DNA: TGCGCCAGCAGTGGGACTAGCGGGGGGACTTCTTCCCAGTACTTC; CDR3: CASSGTSGGTSSQYF
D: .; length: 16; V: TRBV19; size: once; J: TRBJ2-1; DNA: TGTGCCAGTAGTAGCGGAAGCGGAGGAGGGTACAATGAGCAGTTCTTC; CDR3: CASSSGSGGGYNEQFF